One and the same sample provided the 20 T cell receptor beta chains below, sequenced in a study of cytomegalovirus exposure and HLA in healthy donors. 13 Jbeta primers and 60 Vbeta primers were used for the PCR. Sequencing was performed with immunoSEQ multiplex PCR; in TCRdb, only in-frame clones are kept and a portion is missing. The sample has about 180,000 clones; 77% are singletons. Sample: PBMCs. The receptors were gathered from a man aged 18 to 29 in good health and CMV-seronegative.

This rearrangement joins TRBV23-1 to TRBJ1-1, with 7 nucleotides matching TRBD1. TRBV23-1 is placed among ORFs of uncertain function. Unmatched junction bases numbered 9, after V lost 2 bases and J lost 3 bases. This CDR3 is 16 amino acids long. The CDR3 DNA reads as TGCGCCAGCAGTCAAGGGGAAGACAGGGCGGACACTGAAGCTTTCTTT. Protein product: CASSQGEDRADTEAFF.

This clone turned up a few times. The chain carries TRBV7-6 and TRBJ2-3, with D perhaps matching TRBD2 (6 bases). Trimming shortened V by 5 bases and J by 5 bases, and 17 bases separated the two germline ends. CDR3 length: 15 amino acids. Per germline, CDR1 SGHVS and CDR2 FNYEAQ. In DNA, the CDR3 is TGTGCCAGCAGCCCCGCGGGGTCTAGTAAAGATACGCAGTATTTT. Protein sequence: CASSPAGSSKDTQYF. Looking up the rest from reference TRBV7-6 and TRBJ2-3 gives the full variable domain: GAGVSQSPRYKVTKRGQDVALRCDPISGHVSLYWYRQALGQGPEFLTYFNYEAQQDKSGLPNDRFSAERPEGSISTLTIQRTEQRDSAMYRCASSPAGSSKDTQYFGPGTRLTVL.

The CDR3 protein is CASSEQAGYTF. DNA for the CDR3: TGTGCCAGCAGTGAACAGGCTGGCTACACCTTC. The chain has TRBV6-1 and TRBJ1-2; D ambiguous. CDR1 and CDR2 (germline): MNHNS, SASEGT. The germline V and J ends were trimmed by 2 bases and 7 bases, with 5 bases remaining between them. There are 11 residues in the CDR3.

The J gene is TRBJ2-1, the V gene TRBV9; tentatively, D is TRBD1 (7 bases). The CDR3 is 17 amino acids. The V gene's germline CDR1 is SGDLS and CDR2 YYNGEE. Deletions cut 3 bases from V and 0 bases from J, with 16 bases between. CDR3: CASSAPNRGGSYNEQFF. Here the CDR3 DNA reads TGTGCCAGCAGCGCACCCAACAGGGGAGGCTCCTACAATGAGCAGTTCTTC.

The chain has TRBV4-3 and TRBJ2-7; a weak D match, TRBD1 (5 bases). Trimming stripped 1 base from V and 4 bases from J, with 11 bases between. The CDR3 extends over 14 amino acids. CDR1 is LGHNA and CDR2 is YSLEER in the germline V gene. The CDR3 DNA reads TGCGCCAGCAGCCAAGCTGGACACGGTTACGAGCAGTACTTC. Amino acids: CASSQAGHGYEQYF.

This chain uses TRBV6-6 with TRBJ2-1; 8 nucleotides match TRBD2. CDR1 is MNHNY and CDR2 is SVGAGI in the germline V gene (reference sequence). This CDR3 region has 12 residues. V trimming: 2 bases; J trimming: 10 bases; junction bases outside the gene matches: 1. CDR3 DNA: TGTGCCAGCAGTTACCCTAGCGGGGAGCAGTTCTTC. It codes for CASSYPSGEQFF.

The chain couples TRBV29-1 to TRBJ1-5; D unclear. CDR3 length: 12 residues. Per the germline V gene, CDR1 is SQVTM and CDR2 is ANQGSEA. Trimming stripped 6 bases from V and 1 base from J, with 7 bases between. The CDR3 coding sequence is TGCAGCGTCGCCTACAGCAATCAGCCCCAGCATTTT. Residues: CSVAYSNQPQHF.

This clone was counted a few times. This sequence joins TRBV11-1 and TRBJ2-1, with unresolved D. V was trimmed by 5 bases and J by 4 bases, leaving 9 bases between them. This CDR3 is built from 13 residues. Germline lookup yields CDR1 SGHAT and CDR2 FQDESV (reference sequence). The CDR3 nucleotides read TGTGCCAGCAGCCGCGCCGAATACAATGAGCAGTTCTTC. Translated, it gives CASSRAEYNEQFF.

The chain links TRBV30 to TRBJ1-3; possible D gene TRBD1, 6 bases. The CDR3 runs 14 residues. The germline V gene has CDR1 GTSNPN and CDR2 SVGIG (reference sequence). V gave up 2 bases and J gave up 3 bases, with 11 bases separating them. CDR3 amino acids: CAWSTGLFGNTIYF. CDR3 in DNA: TGTGCCTGGAGTACAGGGCTTTTTGGAAACACCATATATTTT.

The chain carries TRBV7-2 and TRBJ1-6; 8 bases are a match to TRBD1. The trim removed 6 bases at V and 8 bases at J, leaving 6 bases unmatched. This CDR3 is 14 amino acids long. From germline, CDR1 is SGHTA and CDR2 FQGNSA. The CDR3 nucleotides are TGTGCCAGCAGTTCTGACAGGGGTTATTCACCCCTCCACTTT. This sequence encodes CASSSDRGYSPLHF.

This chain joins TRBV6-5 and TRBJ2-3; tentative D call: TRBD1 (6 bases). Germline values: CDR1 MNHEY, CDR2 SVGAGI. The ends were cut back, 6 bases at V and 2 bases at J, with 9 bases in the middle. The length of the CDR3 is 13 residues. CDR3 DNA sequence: TGTGCCAGCAGACGGGACAACACAGATACGCAGTATTTT. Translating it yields CASRRDNTDTQYF.

The CDR3 loop reads CASNYRGPFSGANVLTF. In nucleotides, the CDR3 is TGTGCCAGCAACTACAGGGGTCCGTTCTCTGGGGCCAACGTCCTGACTTTC. The rearrangement links TRBV5-6 to TRBJ2-6; TRBD1 aligns across 7 bases. The CDR3 is made up of 17 amino acids. With 6 bases clipped from V and 0 bases from J, the junction kept 9 bases outside the gene matches. CDR1 SGHDT and CDR2 YYEEEE come from the germline V gene. The whole variable domain, remainder taken from reference TRBV5-6 and TRBJ2-6, is DAGVTQSPTHLIKTRGQQVTLRCSPKSGHDTVSWYQQALGQGPQFIFQYYEEEERQRGNFPDRFSGHQFPNYSSELNVNALLLGDSALYLCASNYRGPFSGANVLTFGAGSRLTVL.

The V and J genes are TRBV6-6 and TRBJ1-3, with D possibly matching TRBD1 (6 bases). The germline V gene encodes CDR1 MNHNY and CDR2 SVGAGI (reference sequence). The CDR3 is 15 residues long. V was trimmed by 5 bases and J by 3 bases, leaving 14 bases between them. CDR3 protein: CASSVQGSDGNTIYF. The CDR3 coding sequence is TGTGCCAGCAGTGTACAGGGATCGGATGGAAACACCATATATTTT.

The CDR3 DNA follows: TGTGCCAGCAGCAATCGGCGGGAGGGTTACAATGAGCAGTTCTTC. The encoded protein is CASSNRREGYNEQFF. The chain joins TRBV21-1 to TRBJ2-1; the table gives TRBD2 as D, unverified against the DNA. TRBV21-1 is labeled a pseudogene. The CDR3 loop spans 15 amino acids.

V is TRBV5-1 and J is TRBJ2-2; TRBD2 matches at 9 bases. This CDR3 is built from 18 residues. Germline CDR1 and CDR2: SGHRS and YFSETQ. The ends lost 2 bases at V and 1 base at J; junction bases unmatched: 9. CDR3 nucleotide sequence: TGCGCCAGCAGCTTCTTATACATGACTAGCGGGAACACCGGGGAGCTGTTTTTT. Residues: CASSFLYMTSGNTGELFF.

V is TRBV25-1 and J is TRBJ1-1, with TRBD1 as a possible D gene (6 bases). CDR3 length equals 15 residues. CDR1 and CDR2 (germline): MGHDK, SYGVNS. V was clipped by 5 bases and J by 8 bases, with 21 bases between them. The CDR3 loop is CASSRVAQGPGEAFF. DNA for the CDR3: TGTGCCAGCAGTAGAGTAGCTCAGGGGCCAGGGGAAGCTTTCTTT.

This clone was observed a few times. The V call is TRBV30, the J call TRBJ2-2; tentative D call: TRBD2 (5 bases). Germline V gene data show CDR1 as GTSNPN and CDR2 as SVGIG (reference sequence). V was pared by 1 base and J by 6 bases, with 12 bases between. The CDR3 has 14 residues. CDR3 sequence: CAWSGRMRAGELFF. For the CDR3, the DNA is TGTGCCTGGAGTGGTAGGATGAGGGCCGGGGAGCTGTTTTTT.

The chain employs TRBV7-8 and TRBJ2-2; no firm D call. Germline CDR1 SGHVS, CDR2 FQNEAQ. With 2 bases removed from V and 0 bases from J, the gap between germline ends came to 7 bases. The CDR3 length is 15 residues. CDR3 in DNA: TGTGCCAGCAGCTTATACTCTTCGAACACCGGGGAGCTGTTTTTT. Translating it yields CASSLYSSNTGELFF.

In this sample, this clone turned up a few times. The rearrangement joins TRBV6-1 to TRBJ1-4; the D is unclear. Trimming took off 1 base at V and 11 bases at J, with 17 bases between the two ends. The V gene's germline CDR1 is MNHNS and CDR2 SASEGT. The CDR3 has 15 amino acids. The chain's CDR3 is CASSEGEGWREKLFF. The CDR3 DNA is TGTGCCAGCAGTGAAGGTGAGGGATGGCGGGAGAAACTGTTTTTT.

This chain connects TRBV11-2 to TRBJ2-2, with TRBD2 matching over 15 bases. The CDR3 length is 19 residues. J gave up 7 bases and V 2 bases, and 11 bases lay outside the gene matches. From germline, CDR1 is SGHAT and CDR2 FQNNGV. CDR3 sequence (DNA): TGTGCCAGCAGCTTAAGGGGACTAGCGGGAGGTCAGTTTGGCGGGGAGCTGTTTTTT. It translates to CASSLRGLAGGQFGGELFF.